This is a list of T cell receptor beta chains from one sample in a study of response to subunit inactivated influenza vaccine. Each CDR3 protein gets one entry after TCRdb re-called the RT-PCR reads with MiXCR. Here the sample spans hundreds of thousands of distinct CDR3 sequences, 15% to 17% being singletons. The sequencing used PBMCs from blood, collected roughly 13 days after vaccination. These receptor sequences come from a man aged 50-59 years who received an inactivated influenza vaccine. The conserved cysteine and the conserved F or W are not part of the CDR3 here. Each record gives: V gene, J gene, CDR3 protein.

v_call: TRBV21-1
j_call: TRBJ2-2
cdr3_aa: ASSKHCGRTTNTGELF

v_call: TRBV29-1
j_call: TRBJ1-1
cdr3_aa: SVNGPGNTEAF

v_call: TRBV7-2
j_call: TRBJ2-2
cdr3_aa: ASSLAGGVITGELF

v_call: TRBV12-3/TRBV12-4
j_call: TRBJ2-6
cdr3_aa: ASSLDTWTPSGANVLT

v_call: TRBV5-1
j_call: TRBJ1-6
cdr3_aa: ASSLGDNYNSPLH

v_call: TRBV6-2/TRBV6-3
j_call: TRBJ2-1
cdr3_aa: ASSSLSTGIGSYNEQF

v_call: TRBV5-1
j_call: TRBJ2-6
cdr3_aa: ASSLGQDSLSGANVLT

v_call: TRBV7-9
j_call: TRBJ2-1
cdr3_aa: ASSLLGGGNNEQF

v_call: TRBV20-1
j_call: TRBJ2-5
cdr3_aa: SAQSAGETQY

v_call: TRBV12-3/TRBV12-4
j_call: TRBJ2-7
cdr3_aa: ASSPQGASEQY

v_call: TRBV3-1
j_call: TRBJ2-1
cdr3_aa: ASSPRTSGILSEQF

v_call: TRBV11-3
j_call: TRBJ2-5
cdr3_aa: ASSLGGTSGKETQY

v_call: TRBV7-9
j_call: TRBJ2-3
cdr3_aa: ASSLDGAGPDTQY

v_call: TRBV10-3
j_call: TRBJ2-7
cdr3_aa: AISETKGQGFYEQY

v_call: TRBV4-3
j_call: TRBJ2-3
cdr3_aa: ASSQDRNTDTQY

v_call: TRBV7-9
j_call: TRBJ1-1
cdr3_aa: ASRSSVNTEAF

v_call: TRBV6-2/TRBV6-3
j_call: TRBJ2-7
cdr3_aa: ATSSGVSYEQY

v_call: TRBV20-1
j_call: TRBJ2-1
cdr3_aa: SARRGVYNEQF

v_call: TRBV6-2/TRBV6-3
j_call: TRBJ1-2
cdr3_aa: ASSPTPTNYGYT

v_call: TRBV29-1
j_call: TRBJ2-3
cdr3_aa: SAGLAGGPVDTQY

v_call: TRBV15
j_call: TRBJ2-7
cdr3_aa: ATSRDFYYEQY

v_call: TRBV4-3
j_call: TRBJ2-7
cdr3_aa: ASSQGDSGAYEQY

v_call: TRBV28
j_call: TRBJ1-6
cdr3_aa: ASSLGQTPRSLH

v_call: TRBV3-1
j_call: TRBJ1-1
cdr3_aa: ASSQVRGTEAF